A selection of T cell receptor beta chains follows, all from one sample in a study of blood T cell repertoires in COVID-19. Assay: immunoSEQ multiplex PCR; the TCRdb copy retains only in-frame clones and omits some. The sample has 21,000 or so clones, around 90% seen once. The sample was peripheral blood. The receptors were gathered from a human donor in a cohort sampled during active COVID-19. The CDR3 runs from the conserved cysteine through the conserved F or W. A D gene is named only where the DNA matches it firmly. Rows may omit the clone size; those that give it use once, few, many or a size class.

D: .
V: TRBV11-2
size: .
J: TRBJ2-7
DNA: TGTGCCAGCAGCTTTGTTCGGGGGGCCGTTTACGAGCAGTACTTC
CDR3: CASSFVRGAVYEQYF

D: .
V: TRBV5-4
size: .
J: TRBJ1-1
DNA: TGTGCCAGCAGCTCCCCCTCGGGGGGCGCAGACACTGAAGCTTTCTTT
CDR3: CASSSPSGGADTEAFF

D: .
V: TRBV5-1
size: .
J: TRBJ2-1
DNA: TGCGCCAGCAGCTTGGCGCGGGTCAAAAATGAGCAGTTCTTC
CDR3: CASSLARVKNEQFF

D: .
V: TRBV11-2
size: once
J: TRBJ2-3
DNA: TGTGCCAGCAGCTGGGACTCACGGGCGGCAGATACGCAGTATTTT
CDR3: CASSWDSRAADTQYF

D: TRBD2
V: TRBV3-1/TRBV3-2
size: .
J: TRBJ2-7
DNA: TGTGCCAGCAGCCACCCGACTAGCGGGGGGAACAGGTTCTACGAGCAGTACTTC
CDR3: CASSHPTSGGNRFYEQYF

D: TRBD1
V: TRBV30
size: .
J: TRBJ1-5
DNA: TGTGCCTGGGACAGGGCCCGGGGTCAGCCCCAGCATTTT
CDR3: CAWDRARGQPQHF

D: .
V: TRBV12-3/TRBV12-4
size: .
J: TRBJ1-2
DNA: TGTGCCAGCAGCTCATCGCCGGATGGCTACACCTTC
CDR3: CASSSSPDGYTF

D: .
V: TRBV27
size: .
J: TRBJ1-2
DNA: TGTGCCAGCAGTCCCCGTGCGGGTCCGGACTACACCTTC
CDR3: CASSPRAGPDYTF

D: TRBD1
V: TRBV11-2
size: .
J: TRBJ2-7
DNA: TGTGCCAGCAGCCCCGGGACAGGGTTGAGCGAGCAGTACTTC
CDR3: CASSPGTGLSEQYF

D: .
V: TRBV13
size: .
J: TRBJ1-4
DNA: TGTGCCAGCAGCTTAGGACCCTCCGACCGAGGCGAAAAACTGTTTTTT
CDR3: CASSLGPSDRGEKLFF

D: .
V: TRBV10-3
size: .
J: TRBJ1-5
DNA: TGTGCCATCTCCCGGGACAAATATAGCAATCAGCCCCAGCATTTT
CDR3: CAISRDKYSNQPQHF

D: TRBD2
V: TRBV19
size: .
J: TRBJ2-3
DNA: TGTGCCAGTAGTATAGGGCCGTTACTAGCGGGTACAGATACGCAGTATTTT
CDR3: CASSIGPLLAGTDTQYF

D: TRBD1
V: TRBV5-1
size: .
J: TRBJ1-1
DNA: TGCGCCAGCAGCTTGGCCAACAGGGGGACTGAAGCTTTCTTT
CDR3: CASSLANRGTEAFF

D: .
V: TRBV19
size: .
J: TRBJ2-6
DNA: TGTGCCAGTAGTCCCGACACGACAGGCTCTGGGGCCAACGTCCTGACTTTC
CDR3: CASSPDTTGSGANVLTF

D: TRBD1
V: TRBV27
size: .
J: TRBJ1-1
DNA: TGTGCCAGCAGGCCTTTTTTAGGGACAGGGGACACTGAAGCTTTCTTT
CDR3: CASRPFLGTGDTEAFF

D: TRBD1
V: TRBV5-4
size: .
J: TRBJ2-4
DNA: TGTGCCAGCAGCCCGACTACCGGGACAGGGGCCCTAAACATTCAGTACTTC
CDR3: CASSPTTGTGALNIQYF

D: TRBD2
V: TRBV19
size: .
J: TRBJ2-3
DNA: TGTGCCAGTACCCAAGGGCTAGCGGGGGCCACAGATACGCAGTATTTT
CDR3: CASTQGLAGATDTQYF

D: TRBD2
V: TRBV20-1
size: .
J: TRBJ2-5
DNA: TGCAGTGGCGCGGGGGGCGGGACCCAGTACTTC
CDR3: CSGAGGGTQYF

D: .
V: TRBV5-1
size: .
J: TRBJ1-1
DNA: TGCGCCAGCAGTCCTGGGGCGGGAGGGGGGACTGAAGCTTTCTTT
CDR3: CASSPGAGGGTEAFF

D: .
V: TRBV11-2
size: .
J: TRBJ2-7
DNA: TGTGCCAGCAGCTCCGCCTACGAGCAGTACTTC
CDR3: CASSSAYEQYF